These T cell receptor beta chains were read from a single sample in a study of Ad26.COV2.S vaccination and SARS-CoV-2 variants. Measured with immunoSEQ multiplex PCR; TCRdb has only the in-frame clones, and not every one. The sample has 350,000 to 450,000 clones, 80% to 95% seen once. The sample here was peripheral blood, taken in a trial of Ad26.COV2.S vaccine versus placebo. Receptor source: a person between 18 and 65 years old who received the Ad26.COV2.S COVID-19 vaccine or a placebo. The CDR3 runs from the conserved cysteine through the conserved F or W. D genes are given only for firm matches. The listing skips clone size in some rows; elsewhere it reads once, few, many or a size class.

-	TRBV6-5	-	TRBJ2-7	15	CASRVRLRDSYEQYF	TGTGCCAGCAGGGTCAGGCTACGGGACTCCTACGAGCAGTACTTC
-	TRBV28	-	TRBJ2-5	14	CASSLLQDQETQYF	TGTGCCAGCAGTTTATTACAGGATCAAGAGACCCAGTACTTC
-	TRBV28	-	TRBJ1-1	12	CASSSMNTEAFF	TGTGCCAGCAGTTCAATGAACACTGAAGCTTTCTTT
-	TRBV5-4	-	TRBJ2-1	17	CASSFGGALAYVNEQFF	TGTGCCAGCAGCTTTGGCGGGGCCCTAGCGTACGTCAATGAGCAGTTCTTC
-	TRBV27	-	TRBJ1-1	17	CASSPPPQRGLNTEAFF	TGTGCCAGCAGTCCCCCCCCACAGAGGGGTTTGAACACTGAAGCTTTCTTT
-	TRBV5-8	TRBD1	TRBJ1-1	15	CASSLGQGVDTEAFF	TGTGCCAGCAGCTTGGGACAGGGGGTTGATACTGAAGCTTTCTTT
-	TRBV6-1	-	TRBJ1-5	15	CASSEDNYSNQPQHF	TGTGCCAGCAGTGAGGACAATTATAGCAATCAGCCCCAGCATTTT
once	TRBV19	-	TRBJ2-5	13	CASNSGRGETQYF	TGTGCCAGTAACTCTGGCCGAGGGGAGACCCAGTACTTC
-	TRBV3-1/TRBV3-2	-	TRBJ2-3	13	CASSQILPDTQYF	TGTGCCAGCAGCCAAATCCTGCCAGATACGCAGTATTTT
few	TRBV6-2/TRBV6-3	-	TRBJ1-5	17	CASSYSQGHIGDQPQHF	TGTGCCAGCAGTTATAGTCAGGGACATATCGGAGATCAGCCCCAGCATTTT
-	TRBV9	-	TRBJ2-3	13	CASSPGLTDTQYF	TGTGCCAGCAGTCCGGGGCTCACAGATACGCAGTATTTT
-	TRBV5-1	-	TRBJ1-1	15	CASSLSQTLNTEAFF	TGCGCCAGCAGCTTGAGTCAGACCCTCAACACTGAAGCTTTCTTT
-	TRBV19	TRBD1	TRBJ1-1	15	CASSIDRGLWTEAFF	TGTGCCAGTAGTATTGACAGGGGGCTGTGGACTGAAGCTTTCTTT
-	TRBV10-2	-	TRBJ1-2	11	CASVSSYGYTF	TGCGCCAGCGTCAGTAGCTATGGCTACACCTTC
-	TRBV4-1	TRBD1	TRBJ2-7	15	CASSQDIRQGDEQYF	TGCGCCAGCAGCCAAGACATCAGACAGGGCGACGAGCAGTACTTC
-	TRBV7-6	-	TRBJ2-1	15	CASTPLRESYNEQFF	TGTGCCAGCACCCCTTTACGGGAATCCTACAATGAGCAGTTCTTC
-	TRBV2	TRBD1	TRBJ1-2	17	CASSDGQGAWNLYGYTF	TGTGCCAGCAGTGATGGGCAGGGGGCCTGGAATCTTTATGGCTACACCTTC
-	TRBV27	-	TRBJ1-1	13	CASSLGTSTRAFF	TGTGCCAGCAGTTTGGGAACAAGTACTAGGGCTTTCTTT
-	TRBV7-2	-	TRBJ1-4	15	CASSFSGVEGEKLFF	TGTGCCAGCAGCTTTTCAGGGGTTGAGGGTGAAAAACTGTTTTTT
-	TRBV5-5	-	TRBJ2-3	15	CASSLPRRPTDTQYF	TGTGCCAGCAGCTTGCCCCGCAGGCCCACAGATACGCAGTATTTT
-	TRBV10-1	TRBD2	TRBJ2-3	17	CASSESGLAGVTDTQYF	TGCGCCAGCAGTGAGTCGGGACTAGCGGGGGTCACAGATACGCAGTATTTT
-	TRBV18	-	TRBJ2-2	16	CASSPDISANTGELFF	TGTGCCAGCTCACCCGATATTTCGGCGAACACCGGGGAGCTGTTTTTT
once	TRBV5-1	TRBD1	TRBJ1-2	16	CASSLAGGTGSNGYTF	TGCGCCAGCAGCTTGGCCGGGGGGACAGGGTCGAATGGCTACACCTTC
-	TRBV28	-	TRBJ1-1	16	CASSFEQQEMNTEAFF	TGTGCCAGCAGTTTCGAACAACAGGAGATGAACACTGAAGCTTTCTTT
once	TRBV4-1	TRBD1	TRBJ2-2	16	CASSQWTGANTGELFF	TGCGCCAGCAGCCAGTGGACAGGGGCGAACACCGGGGAGCTGTTTTTT
-	TRBV5-4	-	TRBJ1-2	15	CASSLWMGGVYGYTF	TGTGCCAGCAGCTTGTGGATGGGTGGGGTCTATGGCTACACCTTC
-	TRBV2	-	TRBJ1-1	14	CASSRGGRNTEAFF	TGTGCCAGCAGTCGGGGGGGACGGAACACTGAAGCTTTCTTT
-	TRBV20-1	TRBD2	TRBJ2-7	15	CSASGTSGARYEQYF	TGCAGTGCTAGTGGGACTAGCGGGGCCCGCTACGAGCAGTACTTC
-	TRBV7-8	TRBD1	TRBJ2-4	21	CASSLVGIGTGGFGAKNIQYF	TGTGCCAGCAGCTTAGTGGGGATCGGGACAGGGGGCTTTGGAGCCAAAAACATTCAGTACTTC
-	TRBV6-2/TRBV6-3	TRBD1	TRBJ1-1	15	CASSYLSGGRTEAFF	TGTGCCAGCAGTTACTTGTCAGGGGGACGGACTGAAGCTTTCTTT
-	TRBV7-2	-	TRBJ2-5	15	CASSLFLPGGETQYF	TGTGCCAGCAGCTTATTTCTCCCCGGGGGAGAGACCCAGTACTTC
-	TRBV7-9	TRBD1	TRBJ1-2	14	CASSWGQSSYGYTF	TGTGCCAGCAGTTGGGGACAGAGTTCCTATGGCTACACCTTC
-	TRBV6-4	TRBD1	TRBJ2-3	15	CASSEQGPDTDTQYF	TGTGCCAGCAGTGAACAGGGGCCAGACACAGATACGCAGTATTTT
few	TRBV2	TRBD1	TRBJ1-5	15	CASAEDRGEGQPQHF	TGTGCCAGCGCAGAAGACAGGGGTGAGGGTCAGCCCCAGCATTTT
-	TRBV14	-	TRBJ1-1	13	CASSQDGDTEAFF	TGTGCCAGCAGCCAAGATGGGGATACTGAAGCTTTCTTT
-	TRBV15	TRBD1	TRBJ1-2	14	CATSRQGVNYGYTF	TGTGCCACCAGCCGACAGGGGGTTAACTATGGCTACACCTTC
-	TRBV5-4	TRBD2	TRBJ2-5	15	CASSLGGGPTGTQYF	TGTGCCAGCAGCCTCGGGGGGGGGCCGACTGGGACCCAGTACTTC
-	TRBV19	-	TRBJ2-1	12	CASSIGRNEQFF	TGTGCCAGTAGTATAGGTCGCAATGAGCAGTTCTTC
-	TRBV30	TRBD1	TRBJ1-3	17	CAWSVLRTGGTGNTIYF	TGTGCCTGGAGTGTCCTGCGGACAGGGGGGACTGGAAACACCATATATTTT